The 26 T cell receptor beta chains given below trace back to one sample, sequenced in a study of a mutant IDH1 vaccine in newly diagnosed glioma. The table came from immunoSEQ multiplex PCR; TCRdb's copy has only in-frame clones and leaves some out. The table has tens of thousands of clones, 75% to 90% seen once. Time point indicated: week 47, end of study. The investigators gave 300 ug of mutant IDH1 20-mer peptide in each vaccine dose, together with topical imiquimod. These receptors are not linked to any known antigen. This specimen was PBMCs, taken from a glioma patient whose treatment included an IDH1 peptide vaccine. The receptors shown here come from a man aged 30-40 years with glioma.

The rearrangement joins TRBV16 to TRBJ2-5; the match to TRBD1 covers 8 bases. V lost 0 bases, J lost 4 bases, and 4 bases stayed unmatched. CDR1 is KGHSY and CDR2 is FQNENV in the germline V gene. This CDR3 contains 15 residues. The CDR3 DNA follows: TGTGCCAGCAGCCAATCCGTCAGGGGGCGAGAGACCCAGTACTTC. This gives the protein CASSQSVRGRETQYF.

V is TRBV28 and J is TRBJ1-5; 10 nucleotides match TRBD1. The germline CDR1 and CDR2 sequences are MDHEN and SYDVKM. V shed 2 bases, J shed 2 bases, and the junction held 6 bases outside the gene matches. The CDR3 sequence is 17 residues long. The CDR3 bases are TGTGCCAGCAGTTTACCCACCGGGACAGGGGGCAATCAGCCCCAGCATTTT. Translation: CASSLPTGTGGNQPQHF.

The chain is built from TRBV10-1 and TRBJ2-6, with 10 bases lining up with TRBD1. Germline V CDR1 and CDR2: WNHNN, SYGVQD (reference sequence). The CDR3 extends over 16 amino acids. CDR3 loop: CADKGQGNSGANVLTF. The CDR3 DNA reads as TGCGCAGATAAGGGACAGGGGAACTCTGGGGCCAACGTCCTGACTTTC.

The chain joins TRBV7-9 to TRBJ2-3; the match to TRBD1 covers 10 bases. Germline V gene lookup returns CDR1 SEHNR and CDR2 FQNEAQ (reference sequence). The V gene end was trimmed by 1 base and the J gene end by 6 bases; junction bases not matched to a gene: 7. The CDR3 contains 16 residues. CDR3 sequence reads: CASSLDPGQGKDTQYF. The CDR3 DNA is TGTGCCAGCAGCTTAGATCCGGGACAGGGGAAGGATACGCAGTATTTT.

The V and J genes are TRBV5-1 and TRBJ1-2; D might be TRBD1 (6 bases). The CDR3 runs 15 residues. Trimming took off 0 bases at V and 8 bases at J, with 17 bases between the two ends. Germline V gene data show CDR1 as SGHRS and CDR2 as YFSETQ. The chain's CDR3 is CASSLAQTGSEGYTF. The CDR3 DNA reads TGCGCCAGCAGCTTGGCCCAAACAGGGTCGGAAGGCTACACCTTC.

The V and J genes are TRBV7-9 and TRBJ2-7; D is possibly TRBD1 (5 bases). This CDR3 contains 16 residues. Trimming removed 2 bases at V and 1 base at J, with 15 bases between. CDR1 and CDR2 (germline): SEHNR, FQNEAQ (reference sequence). In DNA form, the CDR3 reads TGTGCCAGCAGCTTAAGTTTTGGACACCGGTCCTACGAGCAGTACTTC. It translates to CASSLSFGHRSYEQYF.

The CDR3 here is CASSWTGNQPQHF. The CDR3 nucleotides read TGTGCCAGCAGTTGGACAGGCAATCAGCCCCAGCATTTT. The chain joins TRBV2 to TRBJ1-5; the D gene is possibly TRBD1 (6 bases). Trimming stripped 5 bases from V and 2 bases from J, with 7 bases between. CDR1 is SNHLY, CDR2 FYNNEI, per germline. This CDR3 spans 13 amino acids.

The chain carries TRBV27 and TRBJ1-6; D uncertain. Germline CDR1 and CDR2: MNHEY and SMNVEV (reference sequence). Trimming removed 5 bases from V and 6 bases from J, with 11 bases in between. This CDR3 is 14 amino acids long. The chain's CDR3 is CASSKTGFNSPLHF. CDR3 bases: TGTGCCAGCAGTAAGACGGGTTTTAATTCACCCCTCCACTTT.

This clone was counted only a few times. This chain connects TRBV6-5 to TRBJ2-5; TRBD1 agrees at 7 bases. Germline V lookup: CDR1 MNHEY, CDR2 SVGAGI. The CDR3 sequence is 16 residues long. Germline trimming cut 0 bases from V and 3 bases from J; bases unmatched to any gene: 7. CDR3 loop: CASSYSSGTVEETQYF. The CDR3 nucleotides are TGTGCCAGCAGTTACTCGTCCGGGACAGTCGAAGAGACCCAGTACTTC.

The chain recombines TRBV19 with TRBJ2-7, with D hard to call. Deletions cut 3 bases from V and 4 bases from J, with 16 bases between. Germline V CDR1 and CDR2: LNHDA, SQIVND (reference sequence). The CDR3 consists of 15 residues. The CDR3 is CASSIAGRREYEQYF. In nucleotides, the CDR3 is TGTGCCAGTAGTATCGCAGGCCGGAGAGAGTACGAGCAGTACTTC.

The chain combines TRBV6-1 with TRBJ1-1; unclear D gene. Germline V lookup: CDR1 MNHNS, CDR2 SASEGT. V was cut by 7 bases and J by 6 bases, with 15 bases left in between. The length of the CDR3 is 13 residues. The CDR3 DNA reads as TGTGCCAGCATATACAGAAACAAACCTGAAGCTTTCTTT. Translating gives CASIYRNKPEAFF.

The rearrangement links TRBV2 to TRBJ1-5, with a tentative D call TRBD1 (5 bases). Germline CDR1 SNHLY, CDR2 FYNNEI. V dropped 1 base and J dropped 2 bases, with 9 bases sitting between them. The CDR3 is 15 residues long. CDR3 region: CASSEEGLRNQPQHF. CDR3 bases: TGTGCCAGCAGTGAAGAGGGGTTGCGCAATCAGCCCCAGCATTTT.

J is TRBJ1-2 and V is TRBV27; 9 bases map to TRBD1. The length of the CDR3 is 17 residues. J gave up 7 bases and V 7 bases, and 19 bases lay outside the gene matches. Germline CDR1 reads MNHEY; CDR2 reads SMNVEV (reference sequence). The CDR3 spells CASKPYSTGGPSGGYTF. CDR3 DNA sequence: TGTGCCAGCAAACCCTACTCGACAGGGGGTCCATCGGGTGGCTACACCTTC.

The rearrangement links TRBV5-4 to TRBJ1-5; D perhaps matches TRBD1 (5 bases). The CDR3 length is 14 residues. V was trimmed by 4 bases and J by 2 bases, leaving 10 bases between them. CDR1 SGHNT and CDR2 YYREEE come from the germline V gene (reference sequence). This CDR3 is CASSADSRNQPQHF. The CDR3 DNA reads as TGTGCCAGCAGCGCCGACAGTCGCAATCAGCCCCAGCATTTT.

This chain connects TRBV6-1 to TRBJ2-5; D might be TRBD2 (5 bases). CDR3 length: 14 residues. Germline V lookup: CDR1 MNHNS, CDR2 SASEGT. The germline V and J ends were trimmed by 3 bases and 5 bases, with 13 bases remaining between them. The CDR3 DNA sequence: TGTGCCAGCAGTGATCCGGGTCTAGCCGAGACCCAGTACTTC. Amino acid sequence: CASSDPGLAETQYF.

The chain combines TRBV6-1 with TRBJ1-4; D perhaps matches TRBD1 (6 bases). This CDR3 comprises 14 residues. Germline-derived CDR1 and CDR2 are MNHNS and SASEGT. Trimming took 2 bases from V and 10 from J, leaving 14 bases between them. For the CDR3, the DNA is TGTGCCAGCAGTGAATCGGCAGGGGATGGAAAACTGTTTTTT. The encoded protein is CASSESAGDGKLFF.

Only a few counts were recorded for this clone. This chain uses TRBV19 with TRBJ1-5; weak D call: TRBD1 (5 bases). Germline values: CDR1 LNHDA, CDR2 SQIVND (reference sequence). Trimming stripped 5 bases from V and 5 bases from J, with 16 bases between. This CDR3 has 15 residues. The CDR3 reads CASSRRGDEHQPQHF. CDR3 nucleotides: TGTGCCAGTAGTCGGCGGGGGGACGAGCATCAGCCCCAGCATTTT.

This chain connects TRBV6-6 to TRBJ2-1, with D possibly being TRBD1 or TRBD2 (5 bases each). V lost 2 bases and J 0 bases, leaving 8 bases between the germline ends. CDR1 is MNHNY, CDR2 SVGAGI, per germline (reference sequence). The CDR3 sequence is 15 residues long. CDR3 loop: CASSYDGTSYNEQFF. The CDR3 DNA sequence: TGTGCCAGCAGTTACGACGGGACCTCCTACAATGAGCAGTTCTTC.

This chain connects TRBV7-2 to TRBJ1-2, with 7 bases fitting TRBD1. V shed 8 bases, J shed 6 bases, and the junction held 9 bases outside the gene matches. From germline, CDR1 is SGHTA and CDR2 FQGNSA. The CDR3 length is 13 residues. CDR3 sequence: CASLSGTVNGYTF. The CDR3 nucleotides are TGTGCCAGCTTATCCGGGACAGTTAATGGCTACACCTTC.

The chain carries TRBV28 and TRBJ2-7; possibly TRBD1 for D (6 bases). CDR1 is MDHEN and CDR2 is SYDVKM in the germline V gene. The CDR3 covers 15 residues. Trimming took 4 bases from V and 0 from J, leaving 13 bases between them. The chain's CDR3 is CASSSRGSSSYEQYF. For the CDR3, the DNA is TGTGCCAGCAGTTCAAGGGGGTCGAGCTCCTACGAGCAGTACTTC.

The chain joins TRBV4-2 to TRBJ1-1; D is unclear. Per germline, CDR1 LGHNA and CDR2 YNFKEQ. This CDR3 is built from 14 residues. Trimming removed 2 bases from V and 11 bases from J, with 18 bases in between. CDR3 loop: CASSQRKGLDVAFF. Here the CDR3 DNA reads TGTGCCAGCAGCCAAAGGAAGGGCTTGGACGTGGCTTTCTTT.

The chain is built from TRBV11-3 and TRBJ2-5; D not certain. Germline loops: CDR1 SGHNT, CDR2 YENEEA. This CDR3 region has 12 residues. Trimming took off 5 bases at V and 2 bases at J, with 6 bases between the two ends. CDR3 in amino acids: CASSVQQETQYF. In DNA, the CDR3 is TGTGCCAGCAGCGTCCAGCAAGAGACCCAGTACTTC.

This clone was seen only a few times. This sequence joins TRBV5-5 and TRBJ1-1, with D perhaps matching TRBD1 (5 bases). The CDR3 has 14 amino acids. Germline CDR1 reads SGHKS; CDR2 reads YYEKEE (reference sequence). V dropped 4 bases and J dropped 1 base, with 11 bases sitting between them. The CDR3 here is CASSRGTQNTEAFF. DNA of the CDR3: TGTGCCAGCAGCCGCGGGACTCAGAACACTGAAGCTTTCTTT.

The J gene is TRBJ1-1, the V gene TRBV11-2; TRBD1 matches 11 bases. V lost 3 bases, J lost 8 bases, and 2 bases stayed unmatched. Germline V CDR1 and CDR2: SGHAT, FQNNGV. The CDR3 covers 13 residues. This CDR3 is CASSFGQGAEAFF. In DNA, the CDR3 is TGTGCCAGCAGCTTCGGACAGGGGGCAGAAGCTTTCTTT.

The rearrangement joins TRBV6-6 to TRBJ1-2; D possibly corresponds to TRBD1 (6 bases). This CDR3 region has 13 residues. The germline V and J ends were trimmed by 5 bases and 0 bases, with 7 bases remaining between them. Germline loops: CDR1 MNHNY, CDR2 SVGAGI (reference sequence). As DNA, the CDR3 is TGTGCCAGCAGTAACAGGGCTAACTATGGCTACACCTTC. Protein sequence: CASSNRANYGYTF.

V and J are TRBV9 and TRBJ2-5; D uncertain. This CDR3 comprises 11 residues. V dropped 2 bases and J dropped 4 bases, with 3 bases sitting between them. CDR1 SGDLS and CDR2 YYNGEE come from the germline V gene. The CDR3 protein is CASSVAETQYF. Written as DNA, the CDR3 is TGTGCCAGCAGCGTGGCAGAGACCCAGTACTTC.